This T cell receptor (beta chain) was identified during a study of blood T cell repertoires in COVID-19. CDR1 is SQVTM and CDR2 is ANQGSEA in the germline V gene. V gave up 6 bases and J gave up 5 bases; unmatched junction bases: 11. The CDR3 sequence is 14 residues long. Only in-frame clones appear in the TCRdb table, and some are missing; sequencing was by immunoSEQ multiplex PCR. In the table there are about 120,000 clones, 70% to 90% of which are singletons. This clonotype originated in a man between 65 and 79 years old who had recovered from COVID-19. Sequencing was performed on peripheral blood. The chain employs TRBV29-1 and TRBJ1-2; 8 bases agree with TRBD1. This chain's CDR3 is CSVTRETGVYGYTF. As DNA, the CDR3 is TGCAGCGTCACCCGTGAGACAGGGGTATATGGCTACACCTTC. Full variable domain (missing parts from reference TRBV29-1 and TRBJ1-2): SAVISQKPSRDICQRGTSLTIQCQVDSQVTMMFWYRQQPGQSLTLIATANQGSEATYESGFVIDKFPISRPNLTFSTLTVSNMSPEDSSIYLCSVTRETGVYGYTFGSGTRLTVV.